The following is a TCR beta chain sequence with its context. How the authors handled the data: Reference gene primer amplification yielded estimated nucleated cell counts. Assay: immunoSEQ multiplex PCR; the TCRdb copy retains only in-frame clones and omits some. V, J and clone size are taken as reported in that table, and D and trimming were inferred from the DNA itself. The sample gives approximately 210,000 clones, approximately 86% of which show up once; 3% to 4.5% is in the top ten. V was clipped by 6 bases and J by 3 bases, with 12 bases between them. Germline-derived CDR1 and CDR2 are SGHTA and FQGNSA. This CDR3 is built from 14 residues. These data come from a study of blood T cell repertoires in COVID-19. As for the study in general: COVID-19 samples from acute and convalescent phases originated in the United States, Italy and Spain. The analysed material was cDNA or gDNA that came from T cells, B-cell-depleted T cells, or PBMCs.

The rearrangement joins TRBV7-2 to TRBJ1-5; possibly TRBD1 for D (5 bases). This clonotype originated in a woman of 80 years or more with acute or convalescent COVID-19. Sample: peripheral blood. The CDR3 region is CASSSRVSNQPQHF. CDR3 in DNA: TGTGCCAGCAGTTCCAGGGTATCCAATCAGCCCCAGCATTTT.